This T cell receptor beta chain was retrieved from a study of human T cells and chemical hapten exposure. Points from the study as a whole: Expanded TCRs produced significantly more large CDR3 similarity clusters than controls did.

This clonotype occurred a few times. Its target is not known. The germline V and J ends were trimmed by 3 bases and 1 base, with 6 bases remaining between them. The CDR3 sequence is 13 residues long. The library gave individual cDNA molecules unique molecular identifiers. TCRdb re-analysed the RACE reads in MiXCR, keeping a single row per CDR3 protein. This sample yields around 110,000 distinct CDR3 sequences, of which around 10% are seen a single time; 1.4% belongs to the top ten. Time point defined: patch test 1, 2 weeks after DPC sensitization. Treatment reported: therapeutic diphenylcyclopropenone sensitization with weekly scalp DPC.

The sequencing here drew on whole blood, taken in connection with sensitization to the hapten diphenylcyclopropenone (DPC). This TCR was sampled from a woman aged 50 to 65 with alopecia areata. Some clones in this sample may be carry-over from other donors' samples. The chain employs TRBV12-3 or TRBV12-4 and TRBJ1-1; the D is unclear. This chain's CDR3 is CASSLNGNTEAFF. CDR3 bases: TGTGCCAGCAGTTTGAACGGGAACACTGAAGCTTTCTTT.